The next 17 T cell receptor beta chains were all read from a single sample in a study of shared clonotypes between healthy human individuals. Assay: immunoSEQ multiplex PCR; the TCRdb copy retains only in-frame clones and omits some. The top ten clones hold roughly 0.45% of a sample with roughly 1.5 million clones, approximately 98% of them seen once. Sequencing used naive CD4+ T cells sorted from blood. Subset meaning: CD45RA+ positively selected. The receptors were sampled from a man aged 25-40 years in good health.

The chain couples TRBV5-1 to TRBJ2-7, with 7 positions matching TRBD1. CDR1 and CDR2 (germline): SGHRS, YFSETQ. The CDR3 totals 15 residues. Trimming took 4 bases from V and 3 from J; bases not matched to a gene: 10. CDR3 residues: CASSPGQATRYEQYF. CDR3 DNA sequence: TGCGCCAGCAGCCCTGGACAGGCCACTCGCTACGAGCAGTACTTC.

A note on this clone: This same CDR3 is encoded by further DNA sequences in the sample. The rearrangement uses TRBV5-1 and TRBJ1-3, with no clear D. The CDR3 contains 14 residues. V lost 1 base and J 1 base, leaving 6 bases between the germline ends. Germline CDR1 SGHRS, CDR2 YFSETQ. The CDR3 DNA reads as TGCGCCAGCAGCTTGCAAGGGTCTGGAAACACCATATATTTT. It encodes CASSLQGSGNTIYF. The whole variable domain, remainder taken from reference TRBV5-1 and TRBJ1-3, is KAGVTQTPRYLIKTRGQQVTLSCSPISGHRSVSWYQQTPGQGLQFLFEYFSETQRNKGNFPGRFSGRQFSNSRSEMNVSTLELGDSALYLCASSLQGSGNTIYFGEGSWLTVV.

Details on this clone: Relative to the germline gene, one junction end is altered; a read error may explain this. The DNA for the CDR3 is TGTGCCAGTAATTATGCCGGGACTAGCGGGAACGCCGGGGAGCTGTTTTTT. This translates into CASNYAGTSGNAGELFF. The chain recombines TRBV19 with TRBJ2-2; 13 nucleotides line up with TRBD2. Per the germline V gene, CDR1 is LNHDA and CDR2 is SQIVND (reference sequence). The CDR3 totals 17 residues.

The chain employs TRBV11-2 and TRBJ1-4, with unresolved D. With 2 bases removed from V and 8 bases from J, the gap between germline ends came to 9 bases. This CDR3 spans 13 amino acids. Per the germline V gene, CDR1 is SGHAT and CDR2 is FQNNGV. The CDR3 protein is CASSLQVSEKLFF. Here the CDR3 DNA reads TGTGCCAGCAGCTTACAAGTCTCGGAAAAACTGTTTTTT.

The chain links TRBV6-1 to TRBJ1-2; D uncertain. CDR1 is MNHNS and CDR2 is SASEGT in the germline V gene. The CDR3 runs to 12 residues. The V end was cut by 7 bases, the J end by 4 bases, with 10 bases between. The CDR3 DNA follows: TGTGCCAGCACCGGGGTCCTCTATGGCTACACCTTC. The encoded protein is CASTGVLYGYTF.

The chain combines TRBV15 with TRBJ1-2; D unresolved. CDR3 size: 13 residues. The germline V gene encodes CDR1 LNHNV and CDR2 YYDKDF (reference sequence). V lost 3 bases and J lost 3, with 8 bases in between. The CDR3 nucleotides are TGTGCCACCAGCAGGCGCCCTGACTATGGCTACACCTTC. Translating gives CATSRRPDYGYTF.

V usage is TRBV11-2 and J usage is TRBJ2-7; 8 bases are a match to TRBD1. V shed 5 bases, J shed 6 bases, and the junction held 6 bases outside the gene matches. Germline lookup yields CDR1 SGHAT and CDR2 FQNNGV. The CDR3 consists of 13 residues. CDR3 protein: CASSGGTGGEQYF. CDR3 bases: TGTGCCAGCAGCGGAGGGACAGGCGGCGAGCAGTACTTC.

The chain uses TRBV27 and TRBJ1-1; 9 bases align to TRBD1. The CDR3 spans 15 residues. The ends lost 5 bases at V and 1 base at J; junction bases unmatched: 5. The germline CDR1 and CDR2 sequences are MNHEY and SMNVEV (reference sequence). This chain's CDR3 is CASSVLGQGNTEAFF. The CDR3 nucleotides are TGTGCCAGCAGTGTATTGGGACAGGGGAACACTGAAGCTTTCTTT.

This chain links TRBV6-1 with TRBJ1-2; 7 nucleotides align to TRBD1. From germline, CDR1 is MNHNS and CDR2 SASEGT. V shed 6 bases and J 7 bases; nucleotides not matched to a gene: 11. The CDR3 totals 14 residues. The CDR3 protein is CASSLDFQGGGYTF. In DNA, the CDR3 is TGTGCCAGCAGCTTAGATTTTCAGGGGGGTGGCTACACCTTC.

This clone was counted once. This chain links TRBV28 with TRBJ2-5; D might be TRBD1 (5 bases). There are 14 residues in the CDR3. The ends were cut back, 1 base at V and 7 bases at J, with 13 bases in the middle. Germline CDR1 MDHEN, CDR2 SYDVKM. The CDR3 DNA reads as TGTGCCAGCAGTTTATCCCCCCCCCAGGGGACCCAGTACTTC. It specifies CASSLSPPQGTQYF.

This chain uses TRBV7-9 with TRBJ2-2; 7 bases agree with TRBD2. The length of the CDR3 is 19 residues. The junction had 21 bases not matched to a gene; V was cut back by 6 bases and J by 5 bases. Germline CDR1 is SEHNR and CDR2 is FQNEAQ (reference sequence). CDR3 sequence: CASSPPRSAGLYLTGELFF. CDR3 nucleotides: TGTGCCAGCAGTCCCCCTCGCTCCGCGGGACTATACTTAACCGGGGAGCTGTTTTTT.

This chain joins TRBV7-9 and TRBJ1-3; 9 positions agree with TRBD1. J gave up 1 base and V 6 bases, and 4 bases lay outside the gene matches. This CDR3 spans 15 amino acids. Germline CDR1 and CDR2: SEHNR and FQNEAQ (reference sequence). CDR3 region: CASSRTGVSGNTIYF. CDR3 bases: TGTGCCAGCAGTAGGACAGGGGTTTCTGGAAACACCATATATTTT.

V and J are TRBV7-6 and TRBJ2-2; the D is unclear. V was trimmed by 5 bases and J by 0 bases, leaving 4 bases between them. CDR1 is SGHVS, CDR2 FNYEAQ, per germline. There are 13 residues in the CDR3. CDR3 loop: CASSPANTGELFF. CDR3 coding DNA: TGTGCCAGCAGCCCGGCGAACACCGGGGAGCTGTTTTTT.

V is TRBV5-1 and J is TRBJ2-5; 8 positions match TRBD2. With 3 bases clipped from V and 0 bases from J, the junction kept 4 bases outside the gene matches. The CDR3 is made up of 15 amino acids. In germline, CDR1 is SGHRS, CDR2 YFSETQ. The CDR3 loop reads CASSYSGKNQETQYF. CDR3 nucleotides: TGCGCCAGCAGCTATAGCGGGAAAAACCAAGAGACCCAGTACTTC.

As regards this clone: Other DNA sequences of this sample code for an identical CDR3. The chain employs TRBV5-8 and TRBJ2-7; D is undetermined. CDR1 SGHTS and CDR2 YDEGEE come from the germline V gene. Trimming pared 4 bases from V and 2 bases from J, leaving 7 bases between. This CDR3 has 12 residues. CDR3 DNA sequence: TGTGCCAGCAGCCTCCCGGCCTACGAGCAGTACTTC. Its translation is CASSLPAYEQYF.

The genes are TRBV7-2 and TRBJ1-2, with TRBD1 identical over 9 bases. The V gene's germline CDR1 is SGHTA and CDR2 FQGNSA. The CDR3 is 14 amino acids. V was clipped by 0 bases and J by 5 bases; unmatched bases: 1. In DNA, the CDR3 is TGTGCCAGCAGCTTAGCGGGACAGGGTTATGGCTACACCTTC. Its translation is CASSLAGQGYGYTF.

The V gene is TRBV10-3, the J gene TRBJ2-1, with 9 bases that match TRBD2. The V segment lost 1 base and the J segment 10 bases; nucleotides outside the gene matches: 8. The germline CDR1 and CDR2 sequences are ENHRY and SYGVKD. The CDR3 sequence is 15 residues long. The CDR3 loop reads CAISEWREGPGEQFF. CDR3 nucleotide sequence: TGTGCCATCAGTGAGTGGCGGGAGGGCCCAGGGGAGCAGTTCTTC.